This TCR beta chain was captured by sequencing in a study of blood T cell repertoires in COVID-19. Study summary: The United States, Italy and Spain provided the acute and convalescent COVID-19 samples.

Measured with immunoSEQ multiplex PCR; TCRdb has only the in-frame clones, and not every one. The data show approximately 31,000 clones, with 85% seen just once and roughly a sixth held by the top ten. The CDR3 is made up of 16 amino acids. Germline lookup yields CDR1 SGHVS and CDR2 FQNEAQ. V dropped 0 bases and J dropped 7 bases, with 13 bases sitting between them. This chain joins TRBV7-8 and TRBJ1-6; no clear D. The sequenced sample consisted of peripheral blood. This TCR derives from a woman in her fifties or sixties with active COVID-19. Here the CDR3 DNA reads TGTGCCAGCAGCTTAGCTGGCCGTCTCAGAAATTCACCCCTCCACTTT. This codes for CASSLAGRLRNSPLHF.